The entry below describes one T cell receptor beta chain. It has no known antigen specificity. Nothing much larger sits one base from this clone, and base qualities are not available. This sample is drawn from a study of beta chain features in type 1 diabetes (dated by TCRdb to between 2018 and 2020). Looking at the study overall: Patients and healthy donors did not differ in mean age, gender distribution, total cell number or subset yield. Regulatory and stem cell-like memory subsets were obtained from only 8 patients and roughly eight healthy donors, while naive and central memory subsets were obtained from all 30 or so donors. Across all samples, 107,917,701 sorted cells were examined, and cell number per subset correlated strongly with RNA yield. The study compared the TCRB repertoires of sorted circulating CD4+ T cell subsets in recently diagnosed type 1 diabetes patients with those in matched healthy donors.

The High Capacity cDNA Reverse Transcription Kit was used to reverse transcribe all of the isolated RNA, meaning that expressed TCRB transcripts were what got sequenced. Naive, central memory and regulatory T cell samples underwent deep immunoSEQ sequencing, averaging around 4 million total reads per sample. Sorted cells were lysed in RLT buffer, and RNA was extracted using DNase-treated RNeasy Micro or Mini kits according to cell number. Each cell subset was processed separately to prevent cross-contamination, with patient and healthy donor samples processed together. The immunoSEQ multiplex PCR was used to amplify TCRB sequences from cDNA, yielding 87-bp fragments that span the CDR3 region. The amplicons were sequenced using the Illumina HiSeq platform. As for the authors' bioinformatics: Synthetic template baselines were used to correct PCR bias computationally, reads within Hamming distance 2 were collapsed, and singletons that could not be merged were discarded. Reads were aligned to IMGT to assign V, D and J genes, CDR3 length, and insertions or deletions at six rearrangement sites. Within each subset, clonotype counts were normalized to the number of sorted cells before true diversity and Gini coefficients were calculated with the tcR R package. Repertoire sharing was quantified using the overlap coefficient calculated on TCRB nucleotide sequences. Out-of-frame TCRB sequences from naive cells were analyzed to stand in for the pre-selection repertoire. This is the immuneACCESS table as TCRdb keeps it, with only in-frame sequences that have V and J called. A part of the clones is gone; compared with another copy, unresolved V genes explain less than half, and the rest is unexplained. Clone size and the V and J calls come from that table; the DNA yielded D and trimming. This sample has 230,000 or so clones in its table, and 16% of those were observed once. Clones ranked in the top ten supply 0.065% to 0.095% of the sample.

Each donor gave one peripheral blood draw, averaging approximately 0.12 L, which was collected into heparinised tubes. Using a panel that included CD45RO, CCR7, CD25, CD127, CD95 and CD27, naive, central memory, regulatory and stem cell-like memory CD4+ T cells were sorted on a BD FACSAria II. Purity was above 98% for every sorted population. Right away, PBMCs were isolated by Lymphoprep density gradient centrifugation and were stained directly, with no culture step. So that batch effects would be minimized, each experiment stained and sorted samples in pairs, pairing one healthy donor with one patient. The V end loses 6 bases and the J end loses 3 bases, and a stretch of 12 bases separates them. The CDR3 starts with the cysteine, ends with the phenylalanine, and has 13 residues. This entry keeps only the CDR3 DNA: 39 bases, framed from base 1. According to the germline V gene, CDR1 reads MDHEN and CDR2 reads SYDVKM.

The paper's findings and limits, for the study overall: HLA sub-analyses involved small numbers of individuals, so any influence of HLA type on TCRB rearrangement remained unresolved. PCR might favor shorter templates, but patient and control samples were amplified and corrected together, so any skew would affect both groups equally. At VDJ recombination sites, type 1 diabetes patients had fewer insertions and more deleted nucleotides, which implies abnormalities in thymic rearrangement. Naive, central memory and regulatory TCRB repertoires appeared to be more similar among patients than among healthy donors. Because cDNA was sequenced instead of genomic DNA, highly expressing activated cells could be over-represented, though the groups showed no difference in activation or CD3 levels. A moderate but significant shortening of TCRB CDR3 length was observed in type 1 diabetes patients in all four CD4+ subsets.

This TCR derives from a man aged 25 to 40 with type 1 diabetes. Specimen: naive CD4+ T cells from blood. The intended sense of this specimen's cell subset or site label: true naive CD4+ T cells. The V and J genes are TRBV28 and TRBJ2-7, with the D gene too uncertain to name. This receptor carries the CDR3 CASRLGTFYEQYF. The nucleotide sequence is TGTGCCAGCAGGTTAGGAACCTTCTACGAGCAGTACTTC.